The clone carrying this TCR beta chain came up many times. The data were obtained in a study of identical twins. TCRdb processed the 5' RACE reads anew with MiXCR; each CDR3 protein has one entry. The sample consists of about 220,000 distinct CDR3 sequences, about a tenth of them appearing once. The CDR3 contains 13 residues. Germline CDR1 and CDR2: LGHDT and YNNKEL (reference sequence). V was shortened by 0 bases and J by 4 bases, with 6 bases between the two germline ends. The chain employs TRBV3-1 and TRBJ1-1, with D perhaps matching TRBD1 (5 bases). Material for sequencing was memory (CD45RO+) T cells sorted from blood. This TCR was recovered from a woman aged 18-29 years in good health. CDR3 sequence reads: CASSQERGTEAFF. The CDR3, as DNA: TGTGCCAGCAGCCAAGAGAGGGGCACTGAAGCTTTCTTT. The entire variable domain, with the rest obtained from reference TRBV3-1 and TRBJ1-1, is as follows: DTAVSQTPKYLVTQMGNDKSIKCEQNLGHDTMYWYKQDSKKFLKIMFSYNNKELIINETVPNRFSPKSPDKAHLNLHINSLELGDSAVYFCASSQERGTEAFFGQGTRLTVV.